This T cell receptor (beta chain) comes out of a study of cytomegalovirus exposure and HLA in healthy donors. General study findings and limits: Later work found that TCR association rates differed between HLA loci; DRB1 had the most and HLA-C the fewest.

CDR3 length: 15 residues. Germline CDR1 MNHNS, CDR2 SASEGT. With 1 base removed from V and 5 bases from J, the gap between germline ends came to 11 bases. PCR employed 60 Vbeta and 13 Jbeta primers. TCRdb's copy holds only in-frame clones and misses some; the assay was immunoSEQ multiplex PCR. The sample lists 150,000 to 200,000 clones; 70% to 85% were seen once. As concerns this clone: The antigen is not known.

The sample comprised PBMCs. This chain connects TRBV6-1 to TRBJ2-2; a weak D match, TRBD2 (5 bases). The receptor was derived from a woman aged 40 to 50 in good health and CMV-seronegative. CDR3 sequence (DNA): TGTGCCAGCAGTGAAGGACTCCCGGGGACCGGGGAGCTGTTTTTT. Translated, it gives CASSEGLPGTGELFF.